Below are 4 T cell receptor beta chains sequenced from a single sample in a study of regulatory T cells in long-lasting Graves disease. Arm-PCR with iRepertoire HTBI primers amplified the CDR3 regions for these TCR beta libraries. TCRdb re-analysed the multiplex PCR reads in MiXCR, keeping a single row per CDR3 protein. In the table there are 400,000 to 500,000 distinct CDR3 sequences, 16% of which are singletons. The sample's time point: newly diagnosed GD, antithyroid drugs for less than 3 months. From RNA extracted from PBMCs, the TCR library was made. The sample also formed part of further work on T cells in Graves' hyperthyroidism and ophthalmopathy.

The specimen comprised peripheral blood mononuclear cells (PBMCs), sampled at new diagnosis, from a patient treated with antithyroid drugs. These receptors all come from a woman aged 25 to 39 with Graves disease.

This clonotype was picked up a small number of times. The chain links TRBV2 to TRBJ1-4; maybe TRBD1 (6 bases). The ends were cut back, 7 bases at V and 8 bases at J, with 17 bases in the middle. This CDR3 comprises 14 residues. Looked up from germline, CDR1 is SNHLY and CDR2 is FYNNEI. The CDR3: CASTQRGEGEKLFF. The CDR3 bases are TGTGCCAGCACCCAAAGGGGGGAAGGGGAAAAACTGTTTTTT.

This clonotype appeared many times. V and J are TRBV7-6 and TRBJ2-1; 14 bases are shared with TRBD2. CDR1 and CDR2 from the germline V gene are SGHVS and FNYEAQ. V was pared by 1 base and J by 2 bases, with 7 bases of the junction left unmatched. This CDR3 spans 19 amino acids. CDR3 loop: CASSLVAGTSGRTYNEQFF. In DNA, the CDR3 is TGTGCCAGCAGCTTAGTCGCCGGGACTAGCGGGAGAACCTACAATGAGCAGTTCTTC. The variable domain in full, completed from reference TRBV7-6 and TRBJ2-1, reads GAGVSQSPRYKVTKRGQDVALRCDPISGHVSLYWYRQALGQGPEFLTYFNYEAQQDKSGLPNDRFSAERPEGSISTLTIQRTEQRDSAMYRCASSLVAGTSGRTYNEQFFGPGTRLTVL.

This clonotype appeared a few times. The V call is TRBV18, the J call TRBJ2-7, with D tentatively TRBD2 (5 bases). CDR3 length equals 15 residues. Looked up from germline, CDR1 is KGHSH and CDR2 is LQKENI. V was pared by 5 bases and J by 1 base, with 15 bases between. This chain's CDR3 is CASSTTEEESYEQYF. CDR3 bases: TGTGCCAGCTCAACCACGGAGGAGGAATCCTACGAGCAGTACTTC. The full variable domain, rest sourced from reference TRBV18 and TRBJ2-7, is NAGVMQNPRHLVRRRGQEARLRCSPMKGHSHVYWYRQLPEEGLKFMVYLQKENIIDESGMPKERFSAEFPKEGPSILRIQQVVRGDSAAYFCASSTTEEESYEQYFGPGTRLTVT.

This clonotype was found a few times. The chain employs TRBV5-5 and TRBJ1-1; D is unresolved. V was trimmed by 3 bases and J by 2 bases, leaving 17 bases between them. Germline V gene sequence: CDR1 SGHKS, CDR2 YYEKEE (reference sequence). The CDR3 sequence is 16 residues long. The CDR3 region is CASSSRPPWVNTEAFF. For the CDR3, the DNA is TGTGCCAGCAGCTCGAGGCCCCCCTGGGTCAACACTGAAGCTTTCTTT.